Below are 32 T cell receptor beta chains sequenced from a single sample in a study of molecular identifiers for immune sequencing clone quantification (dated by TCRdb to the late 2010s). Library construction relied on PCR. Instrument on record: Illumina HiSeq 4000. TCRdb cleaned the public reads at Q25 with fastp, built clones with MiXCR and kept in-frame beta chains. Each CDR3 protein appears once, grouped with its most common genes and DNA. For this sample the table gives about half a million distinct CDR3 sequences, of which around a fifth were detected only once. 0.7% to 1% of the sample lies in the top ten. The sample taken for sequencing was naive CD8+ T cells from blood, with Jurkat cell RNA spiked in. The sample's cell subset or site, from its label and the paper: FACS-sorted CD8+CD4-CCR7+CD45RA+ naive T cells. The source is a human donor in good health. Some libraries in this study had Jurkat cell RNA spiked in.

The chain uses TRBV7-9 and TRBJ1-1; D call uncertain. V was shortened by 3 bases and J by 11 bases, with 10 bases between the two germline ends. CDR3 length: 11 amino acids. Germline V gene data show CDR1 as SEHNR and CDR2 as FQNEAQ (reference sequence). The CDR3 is CASSFEGGAFF. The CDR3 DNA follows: TGTGCCAGCAGCTTCGAGGGTGGCGCTTTCTTT.

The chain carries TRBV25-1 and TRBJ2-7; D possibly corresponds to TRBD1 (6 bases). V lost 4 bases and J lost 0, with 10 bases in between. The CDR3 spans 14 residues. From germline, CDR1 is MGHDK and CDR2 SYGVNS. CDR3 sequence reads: CASSVWGPSYEQYF. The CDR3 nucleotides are TGTGCCAGCAGTGTTTGGGGGCCCTCCTACGAGCAGTACTTC.

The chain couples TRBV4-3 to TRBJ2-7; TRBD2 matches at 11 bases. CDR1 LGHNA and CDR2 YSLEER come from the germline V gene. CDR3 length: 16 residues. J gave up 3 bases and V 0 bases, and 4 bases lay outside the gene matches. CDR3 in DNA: TGCGCCAGCAGCCAAGAGGGGACTAGCGGATACTACGAGCAGTACTTC. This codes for CASSQEGTSGYYEQYF.

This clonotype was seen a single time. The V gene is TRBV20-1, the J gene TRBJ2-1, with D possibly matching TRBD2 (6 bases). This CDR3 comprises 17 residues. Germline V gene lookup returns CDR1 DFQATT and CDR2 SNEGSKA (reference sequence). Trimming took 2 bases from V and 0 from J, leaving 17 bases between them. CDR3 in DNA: TGCAGTGCTAGAATGTTCGGCGGGGAGAGCTCCTACAATGAGCAGTTCTTC. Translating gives CSARMFGGESSYNEQFF.

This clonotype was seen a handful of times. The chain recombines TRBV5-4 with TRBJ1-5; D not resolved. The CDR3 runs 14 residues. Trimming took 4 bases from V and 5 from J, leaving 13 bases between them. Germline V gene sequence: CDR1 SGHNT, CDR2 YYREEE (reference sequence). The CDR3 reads CASSADGGYQPQHF. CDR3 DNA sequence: TGTGCCAGCAGCGCCGACGGCGGCTATCAGCCCCAGCATTTT.

The CDR3: CASSSLGPKGYEQYF. The CDR3 DNA reads TGTGCCAGCAGTTCCCTAGGGCCTAAGGGTTACGAGCAGTACTTC. The chain uses TRBV27 and TRBJ2-7, with unresolved D. The CDR3 length is 15 residues. V gave up 4 bases and J gave up 4 bases, with 17 bases separating them. Looked up from germline, CDR1 is MNHEY and CDR2 is SMNVEV (reference sequence).

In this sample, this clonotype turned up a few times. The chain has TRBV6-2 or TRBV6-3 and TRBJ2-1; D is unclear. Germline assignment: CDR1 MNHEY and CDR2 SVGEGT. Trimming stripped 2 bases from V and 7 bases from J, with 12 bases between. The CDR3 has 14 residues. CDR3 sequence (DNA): TGTGCCAGCAGTTACGGCAACGACGGAAATGAGCAGTTCTTC. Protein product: CASSYGNDGNEQFF.

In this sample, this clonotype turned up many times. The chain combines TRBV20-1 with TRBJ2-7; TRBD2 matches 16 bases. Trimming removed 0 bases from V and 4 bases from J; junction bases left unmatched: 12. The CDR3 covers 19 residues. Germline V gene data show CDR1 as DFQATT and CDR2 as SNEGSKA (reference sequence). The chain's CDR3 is CSARDLTGTSGRASYEQYF. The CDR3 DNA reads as TGCAGTGCTAGAGACCTAACCGGGACTAGCGGGAGGGCCTCATACGAGCAGTACTTC.

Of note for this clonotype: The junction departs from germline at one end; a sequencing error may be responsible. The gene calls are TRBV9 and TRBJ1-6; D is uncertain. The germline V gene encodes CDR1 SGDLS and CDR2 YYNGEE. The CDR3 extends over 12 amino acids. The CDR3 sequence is CASSPGNSSLHF. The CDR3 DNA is TGTGCCAGCAGCCCAGGAAATTCATCCCTCCACTTT. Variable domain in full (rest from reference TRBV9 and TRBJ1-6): DSGVTQTPKHLITATGQRVTLRCSPRSGDLSVYWYQQSLDQGLQFLIQYYNGEERAKGNILERFSAQQFPDLHSELNLSSLELGDSALYFCASSPGNSSLHFGNGTRLTVT.

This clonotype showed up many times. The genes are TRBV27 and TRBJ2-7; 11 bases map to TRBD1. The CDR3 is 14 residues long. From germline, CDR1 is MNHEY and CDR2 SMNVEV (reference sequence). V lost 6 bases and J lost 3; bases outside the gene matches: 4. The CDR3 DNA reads TGTGCCAGCAGCCTGGGACAGGGGGGCTACGAGCAGTACTTC. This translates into CASSLGQGGYEQYF.

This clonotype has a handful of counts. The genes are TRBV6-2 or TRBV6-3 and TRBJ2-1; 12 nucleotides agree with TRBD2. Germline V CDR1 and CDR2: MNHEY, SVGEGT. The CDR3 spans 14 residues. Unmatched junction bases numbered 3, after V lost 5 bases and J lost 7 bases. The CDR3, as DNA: TGTGCCAGCAGTCTAGCGGGGGGGTGGAATGAGCAGTTCTTC. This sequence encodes CASSLAGGWNEQFF.

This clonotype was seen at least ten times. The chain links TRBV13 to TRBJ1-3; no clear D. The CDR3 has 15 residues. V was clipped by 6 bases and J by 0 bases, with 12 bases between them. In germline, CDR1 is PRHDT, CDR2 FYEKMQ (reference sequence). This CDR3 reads CASRQDGLSGNTIYF. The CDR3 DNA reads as TGTGCCAGCAGACAAGACGGACTCTCTGGAAACACCATATATTTT.

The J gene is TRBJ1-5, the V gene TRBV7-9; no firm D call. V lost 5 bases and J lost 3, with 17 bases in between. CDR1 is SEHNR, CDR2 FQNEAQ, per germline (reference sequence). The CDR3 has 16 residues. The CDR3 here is CASSPGREGPNQPQHF. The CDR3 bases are TGTGCCAGCAGCCCGGGGAGGGAGGGCCCCAATCAGCCCCAGCATTTT.

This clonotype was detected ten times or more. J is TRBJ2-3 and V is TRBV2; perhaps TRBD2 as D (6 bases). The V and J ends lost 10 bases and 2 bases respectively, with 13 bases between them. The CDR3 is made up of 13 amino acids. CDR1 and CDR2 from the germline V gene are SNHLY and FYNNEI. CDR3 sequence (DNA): TGTGCCACGCCTGGGACTGTCACAGATACGCAGTATTTT. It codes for CATPGTVTDTQYF.

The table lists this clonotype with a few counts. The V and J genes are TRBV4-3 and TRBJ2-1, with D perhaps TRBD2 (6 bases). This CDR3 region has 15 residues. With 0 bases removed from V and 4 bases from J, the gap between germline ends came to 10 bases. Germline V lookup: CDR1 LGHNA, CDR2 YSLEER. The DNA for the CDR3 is TGCGCCAGCAGCCAAGATTGGGGACTTTACAATGAGCAGTTCTTC. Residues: CASSQDWGLYNEQFF.

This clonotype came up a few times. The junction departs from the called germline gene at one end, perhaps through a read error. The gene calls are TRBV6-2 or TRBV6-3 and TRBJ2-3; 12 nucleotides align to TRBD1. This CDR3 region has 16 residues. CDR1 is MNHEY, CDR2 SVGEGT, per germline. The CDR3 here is CASSRIGTGGADAQYF. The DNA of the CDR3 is TGTGCCAGCAGTCGAATCGGGACAGGGGGCGCAGATGCGCAGTATTTT.

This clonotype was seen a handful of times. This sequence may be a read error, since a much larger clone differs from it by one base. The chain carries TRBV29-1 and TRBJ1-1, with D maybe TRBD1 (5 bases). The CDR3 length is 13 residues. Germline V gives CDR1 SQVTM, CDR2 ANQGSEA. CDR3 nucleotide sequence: TGCAGCGTTGACACAGGCGAGAACACTGGAGCTTTCTTT. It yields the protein CSVDTGENTGAFF.

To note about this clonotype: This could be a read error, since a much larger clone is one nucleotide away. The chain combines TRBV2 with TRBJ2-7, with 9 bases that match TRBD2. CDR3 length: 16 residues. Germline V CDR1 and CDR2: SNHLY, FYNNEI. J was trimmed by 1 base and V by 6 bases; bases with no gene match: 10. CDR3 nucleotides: TGTGCCAGCAGCACCGACAGGACTAGCGAGTCCTACGAGCAGTACTTC. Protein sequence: CASSTDRTSESYEQYF.

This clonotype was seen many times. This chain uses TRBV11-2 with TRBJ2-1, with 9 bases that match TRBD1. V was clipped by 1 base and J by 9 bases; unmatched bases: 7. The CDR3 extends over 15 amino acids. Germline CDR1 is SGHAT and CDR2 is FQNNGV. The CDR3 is CASSLVGQGMSEQFF. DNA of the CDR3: TGTGCCAGCAGCTTAGTCGGACAGGGGATGTCTGAGCAGTTCTTC. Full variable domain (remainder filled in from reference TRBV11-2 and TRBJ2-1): EAGVAQSPRYKIIEKRQSVAFWCNPISGHATLYWYQQILGQGPKLLIQFQNNGVVDDSQLPKDRFSAERLKGVDSTLKIQPAKLEDSAVYLCASSLVGQGMSEQFFGPGTRLTVL.

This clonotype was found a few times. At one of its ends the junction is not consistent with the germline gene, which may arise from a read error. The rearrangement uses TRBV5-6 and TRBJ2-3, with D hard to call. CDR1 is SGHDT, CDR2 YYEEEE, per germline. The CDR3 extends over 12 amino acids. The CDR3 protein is CVSSSLTDTQYF. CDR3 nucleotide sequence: TGTGTCAGCAGCTCCCTTACAGATACGCAGTATTTT.

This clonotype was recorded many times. The CDR3 bases are TGCAGTGCTAGAGCGGGACGCGGGACTGAAGCTTTCTTT. Protein sequence: CSARAGRGTEAFF. The rearrangement links TRBV20-1 to TRBJ1-1, with a weak D call TRBD1 (5 bases). Per the germline V gene, CDR1 is DFQATT and CDR2 is SNEGSKA (reference sequence). The CDR3 loop spans 13 amino acids. Trimming cost V 1 base and J 5 bases, with 11 bases left between them.

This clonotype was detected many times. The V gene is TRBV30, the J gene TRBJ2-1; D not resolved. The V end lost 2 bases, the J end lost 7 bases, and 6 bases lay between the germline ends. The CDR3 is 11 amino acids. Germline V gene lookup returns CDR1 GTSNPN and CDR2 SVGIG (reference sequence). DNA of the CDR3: TGTGCCTGGAGTTCGACAAATGAGCAGTTCTTC. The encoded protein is CAWSSTNEQFF.

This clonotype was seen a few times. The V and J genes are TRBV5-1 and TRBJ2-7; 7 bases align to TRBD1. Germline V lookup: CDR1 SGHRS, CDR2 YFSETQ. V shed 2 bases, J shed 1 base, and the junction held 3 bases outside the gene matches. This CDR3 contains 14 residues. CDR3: CASSFDRESYEQYF. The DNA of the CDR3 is TGCGCCAGCAGCTTTGACAGGGAATCCTACGAGCAGTACTTC.

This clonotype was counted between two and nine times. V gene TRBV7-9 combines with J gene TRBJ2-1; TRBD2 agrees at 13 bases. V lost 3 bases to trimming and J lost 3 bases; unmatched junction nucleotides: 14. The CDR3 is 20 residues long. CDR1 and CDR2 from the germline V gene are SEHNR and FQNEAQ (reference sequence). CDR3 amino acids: CASSLGLAGTTRALYNEQFF. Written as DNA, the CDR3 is TGTGCCAGCAGCTTGGGACTAGCGGGGACTACACGAGCTCTCTACAATGAGCAGTTCTTC.

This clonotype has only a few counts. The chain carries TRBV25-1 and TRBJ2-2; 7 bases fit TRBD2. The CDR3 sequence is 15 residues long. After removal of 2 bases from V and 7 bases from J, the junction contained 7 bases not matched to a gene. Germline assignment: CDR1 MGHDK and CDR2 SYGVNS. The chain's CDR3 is CASSESREVDGELFF. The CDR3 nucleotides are TGTGCCAGCAGTGAAAGCCGGGAGGTCGACGGGGAGCTGTTTTTT.

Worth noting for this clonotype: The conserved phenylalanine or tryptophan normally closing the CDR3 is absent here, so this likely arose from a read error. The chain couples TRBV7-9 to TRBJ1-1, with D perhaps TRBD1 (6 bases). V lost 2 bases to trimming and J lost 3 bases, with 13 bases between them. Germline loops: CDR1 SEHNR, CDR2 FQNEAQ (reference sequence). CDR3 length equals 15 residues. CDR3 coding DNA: TGTGCCAGCAGCTTAATTCCAGGGGCGGACACTGAAGCTTTCCTT. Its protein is CASSLIPGADTEAFL.

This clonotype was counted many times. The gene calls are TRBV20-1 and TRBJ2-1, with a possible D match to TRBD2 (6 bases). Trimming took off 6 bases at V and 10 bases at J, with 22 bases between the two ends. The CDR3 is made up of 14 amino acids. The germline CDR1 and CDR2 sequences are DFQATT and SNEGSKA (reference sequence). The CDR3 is CSAKLAEGFGEQFF. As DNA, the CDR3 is TGCAGTGCAAAACTAGCAGAGGGCTTTGGGGAGCAGTTCTTC.

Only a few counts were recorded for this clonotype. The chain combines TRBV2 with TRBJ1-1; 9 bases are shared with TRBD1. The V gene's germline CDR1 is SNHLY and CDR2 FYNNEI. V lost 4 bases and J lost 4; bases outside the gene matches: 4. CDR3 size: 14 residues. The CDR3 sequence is CASSGTGDLTEAFF. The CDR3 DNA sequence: TGTGCCAGCAGTGGGACAGGGGACCTCACTGAAGCTTTCTTT.

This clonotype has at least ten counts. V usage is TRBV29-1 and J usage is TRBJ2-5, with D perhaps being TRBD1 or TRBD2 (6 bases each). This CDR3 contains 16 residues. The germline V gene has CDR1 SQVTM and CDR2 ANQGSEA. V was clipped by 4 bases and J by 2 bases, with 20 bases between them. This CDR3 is CSVAWGRGALQETQYF. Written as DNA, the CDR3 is TGCAGCGTTGCGTGGGGTAGGGGGGCACTACAAGAGACCCAGTACTTC.

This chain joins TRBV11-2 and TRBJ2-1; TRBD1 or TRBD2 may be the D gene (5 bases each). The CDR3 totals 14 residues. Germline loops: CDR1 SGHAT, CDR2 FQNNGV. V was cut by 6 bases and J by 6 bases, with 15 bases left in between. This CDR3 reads CASRPPGLFNEQFF. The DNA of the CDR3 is TGTGCCAGCAGACCCCCGGGGCTTTTCAATGAGCAGTTCTTC.

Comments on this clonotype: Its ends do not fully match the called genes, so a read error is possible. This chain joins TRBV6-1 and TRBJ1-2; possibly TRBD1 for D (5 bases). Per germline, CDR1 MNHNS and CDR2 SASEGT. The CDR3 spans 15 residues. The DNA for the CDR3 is TGTGCCGGCAGTGAATATAGAGGGGTCGAATATGGCTACACCTTC. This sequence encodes CAGSEYRGVEYGYTF.

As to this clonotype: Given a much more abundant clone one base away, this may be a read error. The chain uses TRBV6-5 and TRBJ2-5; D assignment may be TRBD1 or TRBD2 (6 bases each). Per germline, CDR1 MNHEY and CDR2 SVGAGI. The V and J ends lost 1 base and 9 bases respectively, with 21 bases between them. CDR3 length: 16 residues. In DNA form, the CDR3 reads TGTGCCAGCAGTTACTTGGGACACCCGAATGGGGAGGCCCAGTACTTC. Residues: CASSYLGHPNGEAQYF.